The rows below give T cell receptor beta chains drawn from one sample of a study of blood T cell repertoires in COVID-19. TCRdb keeps only in-frame clones here, not all; method: immunoSEQ multiplex PCR. Of approximately 92,000 clones listed, roughly 84% were seen once; the top ten hold roughly 2%. The source material was peripheral blood. These receptors were obtained from a man between 65 and 80 years old with active or convalescent COVID-19. Both conserved end residues are part of each CDR3. Fields, in order: clone size, J gene, V gene, D gene, CDR3 length, CDR3 DNA, CDR3 protein. The D gene is left open where the match is weak. A row's size may be missing; if present it is once, few, many or a size class.

clone size: -
J gene: TRBJ1-2
V gene: TRBV5-4
D gene: TRBD1
CDR3 length: 15
CDR3 DNA: TGTGCCAGCAGCTTGCGGAGACAGGGGGCGACAGGCTACACCTTC
CDR3 protein: CASSLRRQGATGYTF

clone size: once
J gene: TRBJ1-5
V gene: TRBV9
D gene: -
CDR3 length: 14
CDR3 DNA: TGTGCCAGCAGCGTAGATGGGGGGTTTCAGCCCCAGCATTTT
CDR3 protein: CASSVDGGFQPQHF

clone size: -
J gene: TRBJ1-1
V gene: TRBV6-6
D gene: TRBD1
CDR3 length: 17
CDR3 DNA: TGTGCCAGCAGTCGAGGCGGGACAGGAGCTTTGTACACTGAAGCTTTCTTT
CDR3 protein: CASSRGGTGALYTEAFF

clone size: -
J gene: TRBJ1-1
V gene: TRBV2
D gene: -
CDR3 length: 14
CDR3 DNA: TGTGCCAGCAGTCTACGACAGGCCGACACTGAAGCTTTCTTT
CDR3 protein: CASSLRQADTEAFF

clone size: -
J gene: TRBJ2-6
V gene: TRBV5-4
D gene: -
CDR3 length: 16
CDR3 DNA: TGTGCCAGCAGCTTGGTAGGGGGTACTGGGGCCAACGTCCTGACTTTC
CDR3 protein: CASSLVGGTGANVLTF

clone size: -
J gene: TRBJ1-4
V gene: TRBV7-9
D gene: -
CDR3 length: 12
CDR3 DNA: TGTGCCAGCTCAGGGTCCGGTCGGGAACTGTTTTTT
CDR3 protein: CASSGSGRELFF

clone size: -
J gene: TRBJ2-5
V gene: TRBV7-2
D gene: -
CDR3 length: 13
CDR3 DNA: TGTGCCAGCAGCTTAATGAGGCAAGAGACCCAGTACTTC
CDR3 protein: CASSLMRQETQYF

clone size: -
J gene: TRBJ1-4
V gene: TRBV7-9
D gene: TRBD1
CDR3 length: 15
CDR3 DNA: TGTGCCAGCAGCCCTTATACAGGGGATGGCGAAAAACTGTTTTTT
CDR3 protein: CASSPYTGDGEKLFF

clone size: -
J gene: TRBJ1-1
V gene: TRBV5-4
D gene: -
CDR3 length: 15
CDR3 DNA: TGTGCCAGCAGCTACCCGACAGGAATGAACACTGAAGCTTTCTTT
CDR3 protein: CASSYPTGMNTEAFF

clone size: -
J gene: TRBJ2-1
V gene: TRBV11-2
D gene: TRBD2
CDR3 length: 16
CDR3 DNA: TGTGCCAGCAGCTCCCCCGGGACTAGTAGGCATAATGAGCAGTTCTTC
CDR3 protein: CASSSPGTSRHNEQFF

clone size: -
J gene: TRBJ2-2
V gene: TRBV2
D gene: -
CDR3 length: 16
CDR3 DNA: TGTGCCAGCAGTGAAGGGGGCGGTGGTAAGGCCGGGGAGCTGTTTTTT
CDR3 protein: CASSEGGGGKAGELFF

clone size: -
J gene: TRBJ1-1
V gene: TRBV28
D gene: -
CDR3 length: 17
CDR3 DNA: TGTGCCAGCAGTCCACAACAGGGTGCGGTCTGGAACACTGAAGCTTTCTTT
CDR3 protein: CASSPQQGAVWNTEAFF

clone size: -
J gene: TRBJ1-5
V gene: TRBV19
D gene: TRBD1
CDR3 length: 13
CDR3 DNA: TGTGCCAGTCTGGGACAGGGGGTTCAGCCCCAGCATTTT
CDR3 protein: CASLGQGVQPQHF

clone size: -
J gene: TRBJ1-2
V gene: TRBV18
D gene: -
CDR3 length: 16
CDR3 DNA: TGTGCCAGCTCACCCTCCCGGGGAGCCGCAGAATATGGCTACACCTTC
CDR3 protein: CASSPSRGAAEYGYTF

clone size: -
J gene: TRBJ2-7
V gene: TRBV28
D gene: TRBD1
CDR3 length: 14
CDR3 DNA: TGTGCCAGCAGTCAGCAGGGGGTCAGGTACGAGCAGTACTTC
CDR3 protein: CASSQQGVRYEQYF

clone size: -
J gene: TRBJ1-4
V gene: TRBV7-9
D gene: -
CDR3 length: 15
CDR3 DNA: TGTGCCAGCACCCCGGGTGCGGGGACTAATGAAAAACTGTTTTTT
CDR3 protein: CASTPGAGTNEKLFF

clone size: -
J gene: TRBJ1-2
V gene: TRBV7-2
D gene: -
CDR3 length: 13
CDR3 DNA: TGTGCCAGCAGCTTCGGGACTAACTATGGCTACACCTTC
CDR3 protein: CASSFGTNYGYTF

clone size: -
J gene: TRBJ1-1
V gene: TRBV18
D gene: TRBD1
CDR3 length: 13
CDR3 DNA: TGTGCCAGCTCCCTCGACAGGGACACTGAAGCTTTCTTT
CDR3 protein: CASSLDRDTEAFF

clone size: -
J gene: TRBJ1-2
V gene: TRBV7-8
D gene: -
CDR3 length: 14
CDR3 DNA: TGTGCCAGCAAGAGACAACAGGGAGACTATGGCTACACCTTC
CDR3 protein: CASKRQQGDYGYTF

clone size: -
J gene: TRBJ1-1
V gene: TRBV2
D gene: TRBD1
CDR3 length: 14
CDR3 DNA: TGTGCCAGCACGCGGGACAGGGCGAACACTGAAGCTTTCTTT
CDR3 protein: CASTRDRANTEAFF

clone size: -
J gene: TRBJ1-6
V gene: TRBV2
D gene: TRBD1
CDR3 length: 15
CDR3 DNA: TGTGCCAGCAGACAGGGGGCTAGTATTAATTCACCCCTCCACTTT
CDR3 protein: CASRQGASINSPLHF

clone size: -
J gene: TRBJ2-3
V gene: TRBV19
D gene: TRBD2
CDR3 length: 16
CDR3 DNA: TGTGCCAGTAGTATAAGGAGGAGCGGGGTAACAGATACGCAGTATTTT
CDR3 protein: CASSIRRSGVTDTQYF

clone size: -
J gene: TRBJ2-1
V gene: TRBV9
D gene: -
CDR3 length: 15
CDR3 DNA: TGTGCCAGCAGCGTAGGGAGGGGGCGCTACAATGAGCAGTTCTTC
CDR3 protein: CASSVGRGRYNEQFF

clone size: once
J gene: TRBJ2-5
V gene: TRBV5-4
D gene: -
CDR3 length: 13
CDR3 DNA: TGTGCCAGCAGTCCAGGCAGTCAAGAGACCCAGTACTTC
CDR3 protein: CASSPGSQETQYF

clone size: -
J gene: TRBJ2-6
V gene: TRBV6-5
D gene: -
CDR3 length: 16
CDR3 DNA: TGTGCCAGCAGTTACGCAGGCAGTTCTGGGGCCAACGTCCTGACTTTC
CDR3 protein: CASSYAGSSGANVLTF

clone size: -
J gene: TRBJ2-1
V gene: TRBV30
D gene: TRBD1
CDR3 length: 13
CDR3 DNA: TGTGCCTGGAGTCCTCTCTCGGGACAGTCCCAGTTCTTC
CDR3 protein: CAWSPLSGQSQFF

clone size: -
J gene: TRBJ1-6
V gene: TRBV19
D gene: -
CDR3 length: 15
CDR3 DNA: TGTGCCAGTAGGATTAAGGGGGCCTATAATTCACCCCTCCACTTT
CDR3 protein: CASRIKGAYNSPLHF

clone size: -
J gene: TRBJ2-3
V gene: TRBV9
D gene: TRBD2
CDR3 length: 16
CDR3 DNA: TGTGCCAGCAGCGCCGGGGGGACTAGCGGGGCGGATACGCAGTATTTT
CDR3 protein: CASSAGGTSGADTQYF

clone size: -
J gene: TRBJ1-1
V gene: TRBV7-2
D gene: -
CDR3 length: 15
CDR3 DNA: TGTGCCAGCAGCGTCTCAACCCTACAGGGTCTGGGTGCTTTCTTT
CDR3 protein: CASSVSTLQGLGAFF

clone size: few
J gene: TRBJ1-5
V gene: TRBV6-1
D gene: -
CDR3 length: 14
CDR3 DNA: TGTGCCAGCAGTGAACCTACACAGGGACAGCCCCAGCATTTT
CDR3 protein: CASSEPTQGQPQHF

clone size: -
J gene: TRBJ1-1
V gene: TRBV3-1/TRBV3-2
D gene: -
CDR3 length: 13
CDR3 DNA: TGTGCCAGCAGCCAGGGGGGGAACACTGAAGCTTTCTTT
CDR3 protein: CASSQGGNTEAFF

clone size: -
J gene: TRBJ1-2
V gene: TRBV28
D gene: TRBD1
CDR3 length: 14
CDR3 DNA: TGTGCCAGCAGTTTGACAGGGCCTAACTATGGCTACACCTTC
CDR3 protein: CASSLTGPNYGYTF